There are a few counts of the clone carrying this T cell receptor beta chain. This sample was taken from a study of T cells in Graves' hyperthyroidism and ophthalmopathy. TCR beta CDR3 region amplification was performed from RNA transcripts. TCR CDR3 underwent first-round RT-PCR with the HTBI primer set. TCRdb itself ran the multiplex PCR reads through MiXCR, one entry per CDR3 protein. This table has approximately 590,000 distinct CDR3 sequences, 15% to 18% appearing once. The CDR3 has 14 amino acids. From germline, CDR1 is MNHEY and CDR2 SMNVEV (reference sequence). V gave up 5 bases and J gave up 0 bases, with 8 bases separating them.

The receptor comes from a young woman with Graves' hyperthyroidism. The chain has TRBV27 and TRBJ1-3, with D unclear. Sequencing was carried out using blood. For the CDR3, the DNA is TGTGCCAGCAGTACTTCCCACTCTGGAAACACCATATATTTT. It codes for CASSTSHSGNTIYF.